Below, 19 T cell receptor beta chains from the same sample are listed, as sequenced in a study of blood T cell repertoires in COVID-19. Profiling relied on immunoSEQ multiplex PCR, and the TCRdb table lists in-frame clones only, not all of them. This sample has approximately 300,000 clones, with roughly 88% found just once. The sample comprised peripheral blood. Source of these receptors: a woman aged 45-60 years with acute or convalescent COVID-19.

The rearrangement uses TRBV24-1 and TRBJ2-1, with 8 bases aligning to TRBD2. Germline V lookup: CDR1 KGHDR, CDR2 SFDVKD. This CDR3 is built from 14 residues. The J segment lost 0 bases and the V segment lost 9 bases, leaving 3 bases of the junction unmatched. The CDR3, as DNA: TGTGCCACCGTAGCGGGGAGCTCCTACAATGAGCAGTTCTTC. Translation gives CATVAGSSYNEQFF.

The chain couples TRBV30 to TRBJ2-7; TRBD1 might be the D (6 bases). In germline, CDR1 is GTSNPN, CDR2 SVGIG (reference sequence). CDR3 length: 13 residues. V shed 2 bases and J shed 1 base, with 9 bases lying between them. The CDR3 spells CAWSRGLSYEQYF. The DNA of the CDR3 is TGTGCCTGGAGTAGGGGGTTATCCTACGAGCAGTACTTC.

Concerning this clone: This sample also contains other DNA sequences that code for the same CDR3. The J gene is TRBJ2-2, the V gene TRBV9; 7 bases map to TRBD2. Trimming removed 0 bases from V and 0 bases from J; junction bases left unmatched: 2. Germline values: CDR1 SGDLS, CDR2 YYNGEE. This CDR3 contains 16 residues. The DNA for the CDR3 is TGTGCCAGCAGCGTAGTTGCGGGGGCGAACACCGGGGAGCTGTTTTTT. This codes for CASSVVAGANTGELFF.

This clone was seen only a few times. Written as DNA, the CDR3 is TGTGCCAGCAGTGGGGGACAGGGGACCACGAAGACTAATGGCTACACCTTC. Translating gives CASSGGQGTTKTNGYTF. The rearrangement uses TRBV2 and TRBJ1-2; the match to TRBD1 covers 10 bases. The V gene's germline CDR1 is SNHLY and CDR2 FYNNEI. V lost 4 bases, J lost 6 bases, and 14 bases stayed unmatched. CDR3 size: 17 residues.

The chain joins TRBV28 to TRBJ1-5; TRBD1 aligns across 11 bases. Germline lookup yields CDR1 MDHEN and CDR2 SYDVKM. Trimming at V came to 6 bases and at J to 6 bases, leaving 7 bases not matched to a gene. The CDR3 contains 15 residues. CDR3 in DNA: TGTGCCAGCAGATCCGGGACAGGGGGGGGTCAGCCCCAGCATTTT. As protein: CASRSGTGGGQPQHF.

This chain connects TRBV5-5 to TRBJ1-6, with 9 bases aligning to TRBD1. Germline V gene lookup returns CDR1 SGHKS and CDR2 YYEKEE (reference sequence). The ends lost 4 bases at V and 3 bases at J; junction bases unmatched: 5. This CDR3 contains 16 residues. The CDR3 sequence is CASSPGQGNYNSPLHF. In DNA, the CDR3 is TGTGCCAGCAGCCCCGGACAGGGGAACTATAATTCACCCCTCCACTTT.

The chain's CDR3 is CASRTGFEGTGELFF. Written as DNA, the CDR3 is TGTGCCAGCAGAACAGGGTTTGAAGGCACCGGGGAGCTGTTTTTT. The chain combines TRBV6-4 with TRBJ2-2, with D possibly matching TRBD1 (6 bases). V lost 6 bases and J 4 bases, leaving 15 bases between the germline ends. Germline CDR1 and CDR2: MRHNA and SNTAGT. This CDR3 is built from 15 residues.

The gene calls are TRBV27 and TRBJ2-7, with a possible D match to TRBD1 (5 bases). The CDR3 consists of 14 residues. V lost 5 bases to trimming and J lost 1 base, with 12 bases between them. Germline CDR1 reads MNHEY; CDR2 reads SMNVEV (reference sequence). The DNA for the CDR3 is TGTGCCAGCAGTCTCCGACAGCTTTCCTACGAGCAGTACTTC. It specifies CASSLRQLSYEQYF.

CDR3 amino acids: CASVQGGKFNQPQHF. The CDR3 nucleotides read TGTGCCAGTGTACAGGGGGGAAAGTTCAATCAGCCCCAGCATTTT. This rearrangement joins TRBV19 to TRBJ1-5, with 8 nucleotides matching TRBD1. Looked up from germline, CDR1 is LNHDA and CDR2 is SQIVND (reference sequence). V gave up 8 bases and J gave up 3 bases; unmatched junction bases: 9. The CDR3 loop spans 15 amino acids.

The rearrangement joins TRBV10-3 to TRBJ2-7; 7 positions agree with TRBD1. CDR1 and CDR2 from the germline V gene are ENHRY and SYGVKD. The J segment lost 0 bases and the V segment lost 8 bases, leaving 4 bases of the junction unmatched. This CDR3 contains 13 residues. This chain's CDR3 is CAIGYRGSYEQYF. As DNA, the CDR3 is TGTGCCATCGGCTACAGGGGCTCCTACGAGCAGTACTTC.

V and J are TRBV19 and TRBJ2-7, with D maybe TRBD2 (6 bases). Deletions cut 9 bases from V and 0 bases from J, with 15 bases between. The CDR3 contains 14 residues. CDR1 is LNHDA and CDR2 is SQIVND in the germline V gene (reference sequence). CDR3 residues: CASRPGLSSYEQYF. In DNA form, the CDR3 reads TGTGCCAGCCGCCCGGGACTCAGCTCCTACGAGCAGTACTTC.

The chain links TRBV29-1 to TRBJ2-5; TRBD1 aligns across 10 bases. CDR3 length: 15 residues. In germline, CDR1 is SQVTM, CDR2 ANQGSEA. V dropped 6 bases and J dropped 5; count of bases not matched to a gene: 12. Here the CDR3 DNA reads TGCAGCGTGGTCCGGGACAGGGGTTTAATGGAGACCCAGTACTTC. Translated, it gives CSVVRDRGLMETQYF.

This chain links TRBV5-1 with TRBJ2-3; TRBD2 might be the D (6 bases). Trimming shortened V by 0 bases and J by 2 bases, and 10 bases separated the two germline ends. Per the germline V gene, CDR1 is SGHRS and CDR2 is YFSETQ. The CDR3 is 15 residues long. This chain's CDR3 is CASSLDAGYTDTQYF. In nucleotides, the CDR3 is TGCGCCAGCAGCTTGGATGCGGGGTACACAGATACGCAGTATTTT.

The chain has TRBV15 and TRBJ2-7, with 8 positions matching TRBD1. From germline, CDR1 is LNHNV and CDR2 YYDKDF (reference sequence). CDR3 length equals 17 residues. V was pared by 0 bases and J by 1 base, with 8 bases of the junction left unmatched. This CDR3 is CATSRDLRQGLSYEQYF. DNA for the CDR3: TGTGCCACCAGCAGAGATTTGAGACAGGGGTTATCCTACGAGCAGTACTTC. The full variable domain, with the rest looked up from reference TRBV15 and TRBJ2-7, is DAMVIQNPRYQVTQFGKPVTLSCSQTLNHNVMYWYQQKSSQAPKLLFHYYDKDFNNEADTPDNFQSRRPNTSFCFLDIRSPGLGDTAMYLCATSRDLRQGLSYEQYFGPGTRLTVT.

In its sample, this clone was seen once. The chain employs TRBV15 and TRBJ2-2; a weak D match, TRBD1 (5 bases). V was trimmed by 0 bases and J by 5 bases, leaving 10 bases between them. The CDR3 runs to 15 residues. Germline lookup yields CDR1 LNHNV and CDR2 YYDKDF (reference sequence). CDR3 residues: CATSRDRDGTGELFF. The CDR3 nucleotides are TGTGCCACCAGCAGAGACAGGGATGGTACCGGGGAGCTGTTTTTT.

Only one count was recorded for this clone. The rearrangement links TRBV23-1 to TRBJ1-5; D unclear. TRBV23-1 is known as an ORF, though its function is uncertain. The CDR3 spans 11 residues. Between the trimmed V and J ends, which lost 9 bases and 5 bases, there was a span of 8 bases. The CDR3 protein is CARGEDQPQHF. CDR3 in DNA: TGCGCCAGAGGAGAAGATCAGCCCCAGCATTTT.

The chain recombines TRBV19 with TRBJ1-2; TRBD1 aligns across 7 bases. This CDR3 spans 13 amino acids. The germline V gene has CDR1 LNHDA and CDR2 SQIVND (reference sequence). The J segment lost 8 bases and the V segment lost 5 bases, leaving 8 bases of the junction unmatched. CDR3 loop: CASSVTGESGYTF. Here the CDR3 DNA reads TGTGCCAGTAGTGTAACAGGGGAAAGCGGCTACACCTTC.

V usage is TRBV7-9 and J usage is TRBJ2-1; TRBD2 is a possible D gene (6 bases). Germline lookup yields CDR1 SEHNR and CDR2 FQNEAQ (reference sequence). The germline V and J ends were trimmed by 1 base and 8 bases, with 9 bases remaining between them. The CDR3 runs to 13 residues. The CDR3 spells CASSLGGMDEQFF. The CDR3 nucleotides are TGTGCCAGCAGCTTAGGCGGGATGGATGAGCAGTTCTTC.

This CDR3 reads CASSWQEVGELFF. The CDR3, as DNA: TGTGCCAGCAGCTGGCAAGAGGTCGGGGAGCTGTTTTTT. The chain employs TRBV7-8 and TRBJ2-2, with no clear D. V shed 4 bases and J shed 7 bases, with 10 bases lying between them. The CDR3 is made up of 13 amino acids. Germline assignment: CDR1 SGHVS and CDR2 FQNEAQ.